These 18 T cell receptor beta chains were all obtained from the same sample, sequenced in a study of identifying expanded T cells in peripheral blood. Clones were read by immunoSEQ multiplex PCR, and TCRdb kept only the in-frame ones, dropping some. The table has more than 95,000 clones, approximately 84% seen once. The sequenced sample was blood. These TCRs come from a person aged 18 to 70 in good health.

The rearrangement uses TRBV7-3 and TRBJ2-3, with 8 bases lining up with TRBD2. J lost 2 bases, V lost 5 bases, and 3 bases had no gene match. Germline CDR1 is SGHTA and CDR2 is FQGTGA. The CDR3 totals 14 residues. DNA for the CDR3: TGTGCCAGCAGCCGAGCGGGGGCCACAGATACGCAGTATTTT. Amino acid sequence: CASSRAGATDTQYF.

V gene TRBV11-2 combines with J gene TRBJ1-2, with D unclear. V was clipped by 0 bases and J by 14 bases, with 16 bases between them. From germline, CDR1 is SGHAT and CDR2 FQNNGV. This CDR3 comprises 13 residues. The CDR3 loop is CASSLESAPIGTF. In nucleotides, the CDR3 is TGTGCCAGCAGCTTAGAATCAGCGCCGATCGGAACCTTC.

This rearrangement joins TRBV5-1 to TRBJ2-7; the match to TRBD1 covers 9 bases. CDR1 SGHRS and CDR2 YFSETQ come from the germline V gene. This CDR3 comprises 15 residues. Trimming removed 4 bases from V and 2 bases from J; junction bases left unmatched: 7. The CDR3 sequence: CASSIGTGQPYEQYF. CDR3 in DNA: TGCGCCAGCAGCATAGGGACAGGGCAACCCTACGAGCAGTACTTC.

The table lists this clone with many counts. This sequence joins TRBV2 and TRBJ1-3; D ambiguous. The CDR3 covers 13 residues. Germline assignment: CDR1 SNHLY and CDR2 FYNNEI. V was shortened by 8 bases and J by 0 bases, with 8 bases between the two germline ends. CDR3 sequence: CASHRYSGNTIYF. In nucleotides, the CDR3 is TGTGCCAGCCACAGATACTCTGGAAACACCATATATTTT.

As DNA, the CDR3 is TGTGCCAGCAGCTTGGACAGACTCTCTGGAAACACCATATATTTT. Amino acids: CASSLDRLSGNTIYF. The chain recombines TRBV5-6 with TRBJ1-3; D remains unclear. V lost 0 bases to trimming and J lost 0 bases, with 7 bases between them. Germline-derived CDR1 and CDR2 are SGHDT and YYEEEE. This CDR3 is built from 15 residues. Full variable domain (remainder filled in from reference TRBV5-6 and TRBJ1-3): DAGVTQSPTHLIKTRGQQVTLRCSPKSGHDTVSWYQQALGQGPQFIFQYYEEEERQRGNFPDRFSGHQFPNYSSELNVNALLLGDSALYLCASSLDRLSGNTIYFGEGSWLTVV.

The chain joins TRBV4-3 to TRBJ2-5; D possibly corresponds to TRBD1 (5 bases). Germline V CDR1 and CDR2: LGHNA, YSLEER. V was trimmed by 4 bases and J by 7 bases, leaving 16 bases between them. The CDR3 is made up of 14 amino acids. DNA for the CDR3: TGCGCCAGCAGCCTAGAGACAGCCATGGGGACCCAGTACTTC. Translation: CASSLETAMGTQYF.

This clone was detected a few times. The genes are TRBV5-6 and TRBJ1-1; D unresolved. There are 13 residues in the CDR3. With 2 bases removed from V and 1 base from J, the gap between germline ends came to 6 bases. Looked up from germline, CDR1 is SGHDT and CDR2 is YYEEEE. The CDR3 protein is CASSLSANTEAFF. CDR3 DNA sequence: TGTGCCAGCAGCTTAAGCGCGAACACTGAAGCTTTCTTT.

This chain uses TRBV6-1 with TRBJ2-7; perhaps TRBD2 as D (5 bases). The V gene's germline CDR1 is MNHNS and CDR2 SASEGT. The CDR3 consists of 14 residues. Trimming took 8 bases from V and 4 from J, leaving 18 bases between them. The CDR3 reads CASSLKREKYEQYF. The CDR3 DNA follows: TGTGCCAGCTCCCTCAAACGGGAAAAGTACGAGCAGTACTTC.

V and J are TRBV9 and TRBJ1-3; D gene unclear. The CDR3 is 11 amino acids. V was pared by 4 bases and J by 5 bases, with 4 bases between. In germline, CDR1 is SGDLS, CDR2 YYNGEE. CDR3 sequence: CASSTRNTIYF. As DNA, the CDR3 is TGTGCCAGCAGCACAAGAAACACCATATATTTT.

Written as DNA, the CDR3 is TGTGCCAGCAGCTTAGCAGGGTTTAATCAGCCCCAGCATTTT. The encoded protein is CASSLAGFNQPQHF. The V call is TRBV7-8, the J call TRBJ1-5; no definite D call. Germline V gene data show CDR1 as SGHVS and CDR2 as FQNEAQ. The ends were cut back, 0 bases at V and 4 bases at J, with 7 bases in the middle. This CDR3 has 14 amino acids.

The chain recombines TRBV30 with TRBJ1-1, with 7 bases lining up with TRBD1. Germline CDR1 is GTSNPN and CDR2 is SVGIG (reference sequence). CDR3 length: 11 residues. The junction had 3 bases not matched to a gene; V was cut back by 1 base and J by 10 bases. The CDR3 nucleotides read TGTGCCTGGAGTGGAGGGGGCCTAGCTTTCTTT. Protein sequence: CAWSGGGLAFF.

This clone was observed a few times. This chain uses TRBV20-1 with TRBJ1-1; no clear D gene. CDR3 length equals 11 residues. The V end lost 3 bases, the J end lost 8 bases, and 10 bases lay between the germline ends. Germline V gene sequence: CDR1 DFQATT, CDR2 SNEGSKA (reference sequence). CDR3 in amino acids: CSARRVREAFF. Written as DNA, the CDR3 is TGCAGTGCTAGGAGGGTTCGGGAAGCTTTCTTT.

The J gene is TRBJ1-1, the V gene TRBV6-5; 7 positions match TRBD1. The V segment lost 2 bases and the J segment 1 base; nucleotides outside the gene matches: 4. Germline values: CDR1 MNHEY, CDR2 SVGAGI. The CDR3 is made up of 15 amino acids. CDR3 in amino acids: CASSYTGVGNTEAFF. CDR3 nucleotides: TGTGCCAGCAGTTACACAGGGGTCGGGAACACTGAAGCTTTCTTT.

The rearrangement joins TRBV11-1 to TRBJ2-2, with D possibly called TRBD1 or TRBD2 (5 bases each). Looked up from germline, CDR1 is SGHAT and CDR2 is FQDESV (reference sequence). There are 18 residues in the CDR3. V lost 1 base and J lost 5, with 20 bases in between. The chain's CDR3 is CASSLGLRKGRTTGELFF. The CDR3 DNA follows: TGTGCCAGCAGCTTAGGTCTAAGAAAGGGACGGACTACCGGGGAGCTGTTTTTT.

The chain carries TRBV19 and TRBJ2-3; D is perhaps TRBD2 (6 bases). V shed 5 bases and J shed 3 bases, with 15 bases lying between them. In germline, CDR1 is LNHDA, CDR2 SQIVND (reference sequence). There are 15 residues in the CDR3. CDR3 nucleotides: TGTGCCAGTAGTGGGGGGAGGATTGGGACAGATACGCAGTATTTT. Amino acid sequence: CASSGGRIGTDTQYF.

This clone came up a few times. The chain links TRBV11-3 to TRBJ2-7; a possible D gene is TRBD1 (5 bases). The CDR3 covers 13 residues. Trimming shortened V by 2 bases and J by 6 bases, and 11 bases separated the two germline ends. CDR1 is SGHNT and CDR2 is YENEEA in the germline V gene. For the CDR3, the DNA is TGTGCCAGCAGCTTACCAGGGTCGCGCGAGCAGTACTTC. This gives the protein CASSLPGSREQYF.

The CDR3 coding sequence is TGTGCCAGCAGCACAGGACAGGCCCCCTACGAGCAGTACTTC. Translation: CASSTGQAPYEQYF. The rearrangement joins TRBV7-8 to TRBJ2-7; 7 bases are a match to TRBD1. V gave up 5 bases and J gave up 2 bases; unmatched junction bases: 6. Germline loops: CDR1 SGHVS, CDR2 FQNEAQ. The length of the CDR3 is 14 residues.

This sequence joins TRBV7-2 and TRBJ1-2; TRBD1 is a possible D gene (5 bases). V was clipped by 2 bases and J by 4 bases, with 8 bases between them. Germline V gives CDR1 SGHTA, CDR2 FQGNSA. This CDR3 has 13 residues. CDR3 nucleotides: TGTGCCAGCAGCTTATCGGGGGGCTATGGCTACACCTTC. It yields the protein CASSLSGGYGYTF.